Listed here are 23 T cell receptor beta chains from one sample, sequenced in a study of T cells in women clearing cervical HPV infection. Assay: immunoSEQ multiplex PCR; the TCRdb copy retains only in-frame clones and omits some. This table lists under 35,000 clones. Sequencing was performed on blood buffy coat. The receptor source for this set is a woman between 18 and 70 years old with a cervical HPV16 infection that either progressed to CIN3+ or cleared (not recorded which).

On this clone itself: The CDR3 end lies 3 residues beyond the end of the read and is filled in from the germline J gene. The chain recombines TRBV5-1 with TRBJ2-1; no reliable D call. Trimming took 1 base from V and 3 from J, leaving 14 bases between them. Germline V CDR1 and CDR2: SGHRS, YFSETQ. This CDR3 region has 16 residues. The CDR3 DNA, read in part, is TGCGCCAGCAGCTTGACCGACTCCCACTACTACAATGAG. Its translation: CASSLTDSHYYNE. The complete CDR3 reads CASSLTDSHYYNEQFF.

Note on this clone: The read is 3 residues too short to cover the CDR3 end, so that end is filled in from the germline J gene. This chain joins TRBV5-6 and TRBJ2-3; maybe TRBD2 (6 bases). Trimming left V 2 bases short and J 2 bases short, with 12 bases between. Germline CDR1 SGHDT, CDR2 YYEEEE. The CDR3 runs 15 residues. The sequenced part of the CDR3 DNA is TGTGCCAGCAGCTTAAGCGGGCGGCTCACAGATACG. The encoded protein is CASSLSGRLTDT. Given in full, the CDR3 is CASSLSGRLTDTQYF.

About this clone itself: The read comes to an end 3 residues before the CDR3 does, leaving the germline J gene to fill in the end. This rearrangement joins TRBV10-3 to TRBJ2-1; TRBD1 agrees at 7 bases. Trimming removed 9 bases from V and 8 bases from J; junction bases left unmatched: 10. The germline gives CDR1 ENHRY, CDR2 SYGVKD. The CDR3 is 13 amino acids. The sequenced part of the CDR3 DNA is TGTGCCATAAAGGGGGACAGATCCGATGAG. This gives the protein CAIKGDRSDE. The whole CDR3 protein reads CAIKGDRSDEQFF.

The CDR3 reads CASSRLPGQINSPLHF. The sequenced CDR3 bases are TGTGCCAGCTCACGATTGCCGGGACAGATAAATTCACCC. The chain combines TRBV18 with TRBJ1-6; 7 nucleotides agree with TRBD1. Read coverage stops 3 residues before the CDR3 terminus; the germline J gene supplies the remainder. CDR3 length: 16 residues. Germline assignment: CDR1 KGHSH and CDR2 LQKENI. Germline trimming cut 4 bases from V and 7 bases from J; bases unmatched to any gene: 10. The full variable domain, in which reference TRBV18 and TRBJ1-6 provide the parts outside the CDR3, is NAGVMQNPRHLVRRRGQEARLRCSPMKGHSHVYWYRQLPEEGLKFMVYLQKENIIDESGMPKERFSAEFPKEGPSILRIQQVVRGDSAAYFCASSRLPGQINSPLHFGNGTRLTVT.

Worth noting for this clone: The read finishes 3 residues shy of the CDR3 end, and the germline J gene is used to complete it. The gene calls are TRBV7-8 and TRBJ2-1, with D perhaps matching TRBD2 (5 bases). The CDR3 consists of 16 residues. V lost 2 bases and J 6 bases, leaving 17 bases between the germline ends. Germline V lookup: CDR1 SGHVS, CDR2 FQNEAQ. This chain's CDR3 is CASSLIASPSLNEQFF. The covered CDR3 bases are TGTGCCAGCAGCTTAATCGCTAGCCCCTCCCTCAATGAG.

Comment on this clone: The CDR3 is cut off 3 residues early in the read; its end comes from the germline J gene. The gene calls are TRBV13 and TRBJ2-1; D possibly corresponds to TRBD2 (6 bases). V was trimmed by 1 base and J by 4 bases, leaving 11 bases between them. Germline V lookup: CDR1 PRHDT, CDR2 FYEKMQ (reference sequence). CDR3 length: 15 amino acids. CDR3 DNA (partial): TGTGCCAGCAGCTTAGTTACTAGCTGGTACAATGAG. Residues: CASSLVTSWYNE. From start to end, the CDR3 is CASSLVTSWYNEQFF.

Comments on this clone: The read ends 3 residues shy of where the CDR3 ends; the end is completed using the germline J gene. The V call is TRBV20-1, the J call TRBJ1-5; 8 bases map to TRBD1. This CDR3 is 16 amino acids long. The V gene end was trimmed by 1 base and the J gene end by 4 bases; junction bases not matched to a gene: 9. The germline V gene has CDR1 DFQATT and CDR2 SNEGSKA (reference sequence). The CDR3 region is CSARGTGQGINQPQHF. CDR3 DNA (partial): TGCAGTGCTAGAGGGACCGGACAGGGCATTAATCAGCCC.

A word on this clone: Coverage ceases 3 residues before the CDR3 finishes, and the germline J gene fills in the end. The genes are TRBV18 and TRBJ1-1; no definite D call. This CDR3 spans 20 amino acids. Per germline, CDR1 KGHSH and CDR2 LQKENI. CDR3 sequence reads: CASSLRSNGLAGPTPSLAFF. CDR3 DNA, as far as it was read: TGTGCCAGCTCACTCAGATCAAATGGACTAGCGGGTCCGACTCCAAGTTTA.

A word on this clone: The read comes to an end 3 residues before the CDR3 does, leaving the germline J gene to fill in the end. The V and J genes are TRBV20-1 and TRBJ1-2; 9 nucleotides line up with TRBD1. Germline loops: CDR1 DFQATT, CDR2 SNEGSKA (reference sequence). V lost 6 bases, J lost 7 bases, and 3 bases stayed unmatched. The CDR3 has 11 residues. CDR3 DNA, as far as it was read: TGCAGTGCAGAGGACAGGGGTGGC. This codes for CSAEDRGG. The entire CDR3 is CSAEDRGGYTF.

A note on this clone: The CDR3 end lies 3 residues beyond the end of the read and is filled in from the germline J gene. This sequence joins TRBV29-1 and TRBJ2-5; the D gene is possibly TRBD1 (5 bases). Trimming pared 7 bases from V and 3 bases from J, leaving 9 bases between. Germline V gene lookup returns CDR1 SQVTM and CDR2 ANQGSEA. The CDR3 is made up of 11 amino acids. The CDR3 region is CSDGREETQYF. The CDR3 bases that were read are TGCAGCGACGGCAGGGAAGAGACC.

CDR3 sequence reads: CASSLSYSNYEQYF. The sequenced part of the CDR3 DNA is TGTGCCAGCAGCTTAAGTTACAGCAACTACGAG. V is TRBV7-9 and J is TRBJ2-7; D is unresolved. The read halts 3 residues ahead of the CDR3 end, with the missing end drawn from the germline J gene. Germline assignment: CDR1 SEHNR and CDR2 FQNEAQ (reference sequence). The CDR3 loop spans 14 amino acids. Trimming cost V 2 bases and J 3 bases, with 11 bases left between them.

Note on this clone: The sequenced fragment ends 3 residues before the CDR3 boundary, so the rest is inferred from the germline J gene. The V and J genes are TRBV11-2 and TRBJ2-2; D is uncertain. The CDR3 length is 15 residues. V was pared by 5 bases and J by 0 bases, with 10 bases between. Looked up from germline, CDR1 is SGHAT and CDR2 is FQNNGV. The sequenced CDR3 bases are TGTGCCAGCAGCCCGACTGGAACGAACACCGGGGAG. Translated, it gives CASSPTGTNTGE. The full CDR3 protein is CASSPTGTNTGELFF.

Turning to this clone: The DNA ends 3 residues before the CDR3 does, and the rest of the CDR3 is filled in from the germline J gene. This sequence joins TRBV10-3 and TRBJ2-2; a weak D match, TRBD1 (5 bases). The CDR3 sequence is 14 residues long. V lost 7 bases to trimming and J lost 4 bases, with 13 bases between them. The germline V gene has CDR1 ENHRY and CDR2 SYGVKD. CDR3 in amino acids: CAITSRVLTGELFF. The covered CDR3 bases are TGTGCCATCACCTCCAGGGTACTCACCGGGGAG.

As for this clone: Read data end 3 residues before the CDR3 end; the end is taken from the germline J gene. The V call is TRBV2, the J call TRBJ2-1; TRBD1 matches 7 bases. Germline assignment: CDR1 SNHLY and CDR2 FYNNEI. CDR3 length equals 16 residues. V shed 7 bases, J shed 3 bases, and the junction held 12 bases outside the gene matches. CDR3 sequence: CASNKDSGQIYNEQFF. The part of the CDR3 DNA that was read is TGTGCCAGCAATAAAGATTCGGGACAGATCTACAATGAG.

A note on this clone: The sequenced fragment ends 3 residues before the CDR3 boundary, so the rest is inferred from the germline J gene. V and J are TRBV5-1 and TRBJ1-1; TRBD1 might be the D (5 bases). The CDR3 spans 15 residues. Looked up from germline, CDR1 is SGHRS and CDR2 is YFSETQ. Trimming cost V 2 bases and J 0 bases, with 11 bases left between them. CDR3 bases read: TGCGCCAGCAGCTTTACCGGGGGGATGAACACTGAA. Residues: CASSFTGGMNTE. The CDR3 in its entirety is CASSFTGGMNTEAFF.

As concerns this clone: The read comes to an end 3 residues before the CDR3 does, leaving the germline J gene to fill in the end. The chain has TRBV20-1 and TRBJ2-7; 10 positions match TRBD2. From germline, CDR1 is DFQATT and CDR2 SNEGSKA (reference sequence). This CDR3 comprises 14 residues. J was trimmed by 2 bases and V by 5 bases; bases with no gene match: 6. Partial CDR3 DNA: TGCAGTGCTGCCGGGACTAGCGTAACCTACGAG. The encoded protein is CSAAGTSVTYE. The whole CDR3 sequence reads CSAAGTSVTYEQYF.

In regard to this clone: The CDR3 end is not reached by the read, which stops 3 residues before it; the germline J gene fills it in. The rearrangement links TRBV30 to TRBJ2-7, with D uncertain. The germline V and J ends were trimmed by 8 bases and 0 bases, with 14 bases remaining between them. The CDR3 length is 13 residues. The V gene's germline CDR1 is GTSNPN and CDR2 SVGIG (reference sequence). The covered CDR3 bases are TGTGCCGGCCAGAACCTCCTCTCCTACGAG. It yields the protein CAGQNLLSYE. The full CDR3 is CAGQNLLSYEQYF.

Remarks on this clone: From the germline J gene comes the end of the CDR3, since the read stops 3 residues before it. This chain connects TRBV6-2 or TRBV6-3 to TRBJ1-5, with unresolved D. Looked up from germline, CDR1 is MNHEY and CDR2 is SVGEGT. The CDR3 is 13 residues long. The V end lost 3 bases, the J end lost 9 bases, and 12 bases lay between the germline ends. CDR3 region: CASSYMISRPQHF. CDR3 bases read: TGTGCCAGCAGTTATATGATTTCGCGGCCC.

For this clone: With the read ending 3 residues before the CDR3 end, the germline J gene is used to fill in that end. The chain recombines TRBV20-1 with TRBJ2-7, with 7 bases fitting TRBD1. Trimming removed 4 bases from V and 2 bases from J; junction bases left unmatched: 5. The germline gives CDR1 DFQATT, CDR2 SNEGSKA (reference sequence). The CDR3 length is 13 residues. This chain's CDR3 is CSATGQTTYEQYF. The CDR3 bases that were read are TGCAGTGCTACGGGACAGACCACCTACGAG.

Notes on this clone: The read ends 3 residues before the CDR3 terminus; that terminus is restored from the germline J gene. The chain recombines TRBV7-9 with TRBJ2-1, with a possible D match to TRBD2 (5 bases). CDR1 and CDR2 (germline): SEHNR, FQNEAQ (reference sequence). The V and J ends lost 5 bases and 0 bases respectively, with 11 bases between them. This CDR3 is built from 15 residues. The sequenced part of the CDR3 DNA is TGTGCCAGCAGCGTAAGCGGAAGCTCCTACAATGAG. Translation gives CASSVSGSSYNE. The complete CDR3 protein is CASSVSGSSYNEQFF.

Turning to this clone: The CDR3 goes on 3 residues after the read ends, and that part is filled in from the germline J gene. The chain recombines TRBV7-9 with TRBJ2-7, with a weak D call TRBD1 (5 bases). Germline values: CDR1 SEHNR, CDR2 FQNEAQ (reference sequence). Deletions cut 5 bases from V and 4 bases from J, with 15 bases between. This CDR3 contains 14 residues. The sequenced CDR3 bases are TGTGCCAGCAGCCCACTTAGGGGCAGTTACGAG. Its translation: CASSPLRGSYE. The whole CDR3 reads CASSPLRGSYEQYF.

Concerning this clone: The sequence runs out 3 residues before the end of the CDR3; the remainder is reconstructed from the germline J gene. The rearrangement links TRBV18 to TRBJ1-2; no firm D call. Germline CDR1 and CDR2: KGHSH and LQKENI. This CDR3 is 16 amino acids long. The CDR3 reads CASSPDMTSTQRGYTF. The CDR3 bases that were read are TGTGCCAGCTCACCCGACATGACCTCGACTCAGCGGGGC.

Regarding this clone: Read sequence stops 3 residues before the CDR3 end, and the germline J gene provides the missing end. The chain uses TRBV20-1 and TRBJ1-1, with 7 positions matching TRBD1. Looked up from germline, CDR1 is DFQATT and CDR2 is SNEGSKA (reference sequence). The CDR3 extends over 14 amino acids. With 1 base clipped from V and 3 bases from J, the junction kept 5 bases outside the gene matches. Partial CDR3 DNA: TGCAGTGCTAGAGTGGGGCAGGGGGACACTGAA. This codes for CSARVGQGDTE. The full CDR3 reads CSARVGQGDTEAFF.